This is a list of T cell receptor beta chains from one sample in a study of blood T cell repertoires in COVID-19. Assay: immunoSEQ multiplex PCR; the TCRdb copy retains only in-frame clones and omits some. Of around 250,000 clones listed, roughly 86% were seen once; the top ten hold 1.5% to 2%. Sequencing input: peripheral blood. These receptors came from a woman aged 60-75 years who had recovered from COVID-19. CDR3s include the opening cysteine and the closing phenylalanine or tryptophan. A D gene is named only where the DNA matches it firmly. Clone size is shown for a subset of rows, as once, few, many or a class of expanded clone.

clone_size: -
d_call: -
v_call: TRBV4-2
j_call: TRBJ2-5
cdr3_aa: CASSQDGGRWAAKRTQYF
cdr3_nt: TGTGCCAGCAGCCAAGACGGGGGTAGATGGGCGGCCAAGAGGACCCAGTACTTC

clone_size: -
d_call: -
v_call: TRBV4-3
j_call: TRBJ2-1
cdr3_aa: CASSQVLYNEQFF
cdr3_nt: TGCGCCAGCAGCCAAGTCCTTTACAATGAGCAGTTCTTC

clone_size: once
d_call: TRBD1
v_call: TRBV24-1
j_call: TRBJ2-5
cdr3_aa: CATSDPTGRGETQYF
cdr3_nt: TGTGCCACCAGTGACCCGACAGGGCGAGGGGAGACCCAGTACTTC

clone_size: -
d_call: TRBD1
v_call: TRBV7-7
j_call: TRBJ2-2
cdr3_aa: CASSTGQGATGELFF
cdr3_nt: TGTGCTAGCAGCACGGGACAGGGGGCAACCGGGGAGCTGTTTTTT

clone_size: -
d_call: -
v_call: TRBV7-2
j_call: TRBJ2-7
cdr3_aa: CASSLGVGYEQYF
cdr3_nt: TGTGCCAGCAGCTTAGGCGTCGGCTACGAGCAGTACTTC

clone_size: few
d_call: TRBD1
v_call: TRBV28
j_call: TRBJ1-2
cdr3_aa: CASSSMGQGEGYGYTF
cdr3_nt: TGTGCCAGCAGTTCCATGGGACAGGGGGAAGGCTATGGCTACACCTTC

clone_size: -
d_call: TRBD1
v_call: TRBV6-1
j_call: TRBJ2-5
cdr3_aa: CASSPVDRVRETQYF
cdr3_nt: TGTGCCAGCAGTCCCGTGGACAGGGTACGAGAGACCCAGTACTTC

clone_size: once
d_call: TRBD1
v_call: TRBV3-1/TRBV3-2
j_call: TRBJ2-2
cdr3_aa: CASSQGQGANTGELFF
cdr3_nt: TGTGCCAGCAGCCAAGGTCAGGGGGCGAACACCGGGGAGCTGTTTTTT

clone_size: -
d_call: -
v_call: TRBV7-2
j_call: TRBJ2-7
cdr3_aa: CASSLVSTTYEQYF
cdr3_nt: TGTGCCAGCAGCTTAGTTTCTACCACCTACGAGCAGTACTTC

clone_size: -
d_call: -
v_call: TRBV7-9
j_call: TRBJ1-3
cdr3_aa: CASSPRRPGVENTIYF
cdr3_nt: TGTGCCAGCAGCCCTAGACGCCCGGGAGTTGAAAACACCATATATTTT

clone_size: -
d_call: -
v_call: TRBV7-2
j_call: TRBJ1-1
cdr3_aa: CASSLRLGENTEAFF
cdr3_nt: TGTGCCAGCAGCTTAAGACTGGGAGAGAACACTGAAGCTTTCTTT

clone_size: -
d_call: -
v_call: TRBV3-1/TRBV3-2
j_call: TRBJ2-7
cdr3_aa: CASSAQLGRNYEQYF
cdr3_nt: TGTGCCAGCAGCGCCCAACTAGGGCGGAACTACGAGCAGTACTTC

clone_size: once
d_call: -
v_call: TRBV7-2
j_call: TRBJ2-1
cdr3_aa: CASSLVTATYNEQFF
cdr3_nt: TGTGCCAGCAGCTTAGTTACTGCTACCTACAATGAGCAGTTCTTC

clone_size: once
d_call: TRBD2
v_call: TRBV6-2/TRBV6-3
j_call: TRBJ2-5
cdr3_aa: CASSYGGGGAQETQYF
cdr3_nt: TGTGCCAGCAGTTATGGTGGCGGGGGAGCCCAAGAGACCCAGTACTTC

clone_size: -
d_call: TRBD2
v_call: TRBV4-3
j_call: TRBJ2-1
cdr3_aa: CASSQELTSGGPDSYNEQFF
cdr3_nt: TGCGCCAGCAGCCAAGAATTGACTAGCGGGGGTCCCGACTCCTACAATGAGCAGTTCTTC

clone_size: -
d_call: -
v_call: TRBV16
j_call: TRBJ1-5
cdr3_aa: CASSHTNQPQHF
cdr3_nt: TGTGCCAGCAGCCATACTAATCAGCCCCAGCATTTT

clone_size: -
d_call: TRBD1
v_call: TRBV7-8
j_call: TRBJ1-4
cdr3_aa: CASSMGQGEEKLFF
cdr3_nt: TGTGCCAGCAGCATGGGACAGGGAGAGGAAAAACTGTTTTTT

clone_size: -
d_call: -
v_call: TRBV7-2
j_call: TRBJ2-3
cdr3_aa: CASRRTINLGTDTQYF
cdr3_nt: TGTGCCAGCAGACGGACTATAAACCTCGGAACAGATACGCAGTATTTT

clone_size: -
d_call: -
v_call: TRBV9
j_call: TRBJ1-6
cdr3_aa: CASSSVGEGGSPLHF
cdr3_nt: TGTGCCAGCAGCAGTGTGGGGGAGGGAGGCTCACCCCTCCACTTT

clone_size: -
d_call: TRBD1
v_call: TRBV19
j_call: TRBJ2-6
cdr3_aa: CASSIRGQGGANVLTF
cdr3_nt: TGTGCCAGTAGTATAAGGGGACAGGGTGGGGCCAACGTCCTGACTTTC

clone_size: -
d_call: -
v_call: TRBV6-5
j_call: TRBJ1-5
cdr3_aa: CASRGGTANQPQHF
cdr3_nt: TGTGCCAGCAGGGGGGGAACCGCGAATCAGCCCCAGCATTTT

clone_size: -
d_call: -
v_call: TRBV7-3
j_call: TRBJ2-1
cdr3_aa: CASSYNSYNEQFF
cdr3_nt: TGTGCCAGCAGCTACAACAGCTACAATGAGCAGTTCTTC

clone_size: -
d_call: TRBD1
v_call: TRBV19
j_call: TRBJ1-2
cdr3_aa: CASGMGDRVVVGYTF
cdr3_nt: TGTGCCAGTGGAATGGGGGACAGGGTAGTCGTCGGCTACACCTTC

clone_size: few
d_call: -
v_call: TRBV7-8
j_call: TRBJ1-3
cdr3_aa: CASTQDGLSGNTIYF
cdr3_nt: TGTGCCAGCACCCAAGACGGACTCTCTGGAAACACCATATATTTT

clone_size: -
d_call: -
v_call: TRBV9
j_call: TRBJ2-2
cdr3_aa: CASSVWGGGELFF
cdr3_nt: TGTGCCAGCAGCGTATGGGGAGGCGGGGAGCTGTTTTTT

clone_size: -
d_call: -
v_call: TRBV18
j_call: TRBJ1-2
cdr3_aa: CASSLGGHYGYTF
cdr3_nt: TGTGCCAGCTCATTGGGAGGCCACTATGGCTACACCTTC

clone_size: once
d_call: -
v_call: TRBV9
j_call: TRBJ1-2
cdr3_aa: CASSVEPAGAFYGYTF
cdr3_nt: TGTGCCAGCAGCGTAGAACCCGCGGGGGCCTTCTATGGCTACACCTTC

clone_size: -
d_call: -
v_call: TRBV3-1/TRBV3-2
j_call: TRBJ2-7
cdr3_aa: CASSPSRDEQYF
cdr3_nt: TGTGCCAGCAGCCCGTCCCGGGACGAGCAGTACTTC

clone_size: -
d_call: TRBD1
v_call: TRBV11-2
j_call: TRBJ1-3
cdr3_aa: CASSLDPTGGRSGNTIYF
cdr3_nt: TGTGCCAGCAGCTTAGACCCTACAGGGGGGCGGTCTGGAAACACCATATATTTT

clone_size: -
d_call: -
v_call: TRBV23-1
j_call: TRBJ2-7
cdr3_aa: CASTDRPIQRRVYEQYF
cdr3_nt: TGCGCCAGCACCGACCGACCTATCCAGCGGAGGGTCTACGAGCAGTACTTC

clone_size: -
d_call: -
v_call: TRBV28
j_call: TRBJ2-6
cdr3_aa: CASSLRGANVLTF
cdr3_nt: TGTGCCAGCAGTTTACGTGGGGCCAACGTCCTGACTTTC

clone_size: -
d_call: TRBD1
v_call: TRBV6-5
j_call: TRBJ1-1
cdr3_aa: CASTSPGQGAPAFF
cdr3_nt: TGTGCCAGCACCTCCCCCGGGCAGGGGGCTCCAGCTTTCTTT

clone_size: few
d_call: TRBD2
v_call: TRBV5-6
j_call: TRBJ2-1
cdr3_aa: CASSLRGVAGGNEQFF
cdr3_nt: TGTGCCAGCAGCTTGCGAGGAGTAGCGGGGGGAAATGAGCAGTTCTTC

clone_size: -
d_call: TRBD1
v_call: TRBV10-3
j_call: TRBJ2-7
cdr3_aa: CAINRDRGYEQYF
cdr3_nt: TGTGCCATCAACCGGGACAGGGGCTACGAGCAGTACTTC

clone_size: -
d_call: TRBD1
v_call: TRBV7-8
j_call: TRBJ1-2
cdr3_aa: CASSPGTGVEGYTF
cdr3_nt: TGTGCCAGCAGCCCAGGGACAGGGGTGGAAGGCTACACCTTC

clone_size: -
d_call: TRBD1
v_call: TRBV28
j_call: TRBJ1-4
cdr3_aa: CASIRDRATEKLFF
cdr3_nt: TGTGCCAGCATACGGGACAGGGCTACTGAAAAACTGTTTTTT

clone_size: -
d_call: -
v_call: TRBV27
j_call: TRBJ1-2
cdr3_aa: CASSWEYQLDIYGYTF
cdr3_nt: TGTGCCAGCAGTTGGGAATATCAATTGGACATCTATGGCTACACCTTC

clone_size: once
d_call: TRBD1
v_call: TRBV6-6
j_call: TRBJ1-6
cdr3_aa: CASSTGDRGALHF
cdr3_nt: TGTGCCAGCAGCACAGGGGATCGGGGAGCCCTCCACTTT

clone_size: few
d_call: -
v_call: TRBV7-8
j_call: TRBJ2-3
cdr3_aa: CASMLARPTDTQYF
cdr3_nt: TGTGCCAGCATGCTAGCGCGGCCCACAGATACGCAGTATTTT

clone_size: -
d_call: TRBD1
v_call: TRBV6-2/TRBV6-3
j_call: TRBJ1-5
cdr3_aa: CASSPREGGGQPQHF
cdr3_nt: TGTGCCAGCAGCCCACGCGAAGGGGGCGGTCAGCCCCAGCATTTT

clone_size: few
d_call: TRBD1
v_call: TRBV5-6
j_call: TRBJ1-5
cdr3_aa: CASSGTGGQPQHF
cdr3_nt: TGTGCCAGCAGCGGGACAGGGGGCCAGCCCCAGCATTTT